This TCR beta chain is from a study of PD-L1 blockade in urothelial cancer (dated 2017 in TCRdb). As for the study more broadly: All patients started therapy at some point between 2014 and 2016 and received atezolizumab 1,200 mg intravenously every 3 weeks. About 90% of the 29 patients were identified as males with urothelial cancer of bladder origin, and a prior smoking history was reported by 18 of 29 patients. Patients had an ECOG performance status of 0 or 1 and had received between 0 and 3 prior chemotherapy regimens. Blood samples were analyzed 3 weeks after the start of treatment (second dose) and 6 weeks after the start of treatment. Blood samples gave a median of 141,255 T cells and tens of thousands of unique TCRs, with a median clonality of roughly 0.081. The study was an exploratory multi-omic analysis of somatic, immune and clinical correlates of response to PD-L1 blockade with atezolizumab in urothelial cancer. Pretreatment tumor samples, along with matched peripheral blood serially collected before and after atezolizumab treatment, were subjected to TCR sequencing. Durable clinical benefit meant progression-free survival longer than 6 months, and TCR features were also tested against progression-free and overall survival. In the same patients who had TCR sequencing, pretreatment tumors also underwent whole exome sequencing and RNA sequencing. Durable clinical benefit was achieved by nine patients but not by the remaining 20. Around 30 patients had pretreatment blood TCR-seq, some 24 had at least one posttreatment blood collection, and some 24 had tumor TCR-seq. What the work shows at the level of the full study, not this receptor alone: Because of the small sample size (n ≈ 31) and the many exploratory analyses performed, the results are intended to be regarded as hypothesis-generating. A pretreatment peripheral blood TCR clonality below the median was linked to improved progression-free and overall survival. At 3 weeks after the start of treatment, tumor-associated TCR clones in peripheral blood had expanded more in patients with durable benefit (n of about 20, p = 0.022).

A total of some 30 patients with locally advanced or metastatic urothelial carcinoma, treated at Memorial Sloan Kettering on a trial protocol, made up the cohort. Peripheral blood mononuclear cells were collected pretreatment and during treatment, with between 1 and 8 total time points per patient. The Qiagen DNeasy Blood extraction kit was used to purify genomic DNA from total PBMCs and tumor samples. PBMCs were collected pretreatment and during treatment, and were isolated and stored as previously described. V is shortened by 3 bases, J by 7 bases, and the region joining them spans 23 bases. CDR1 SGHNT and CDR2 YYREEE were looked up in the germline V gene (reference sequence). The CDR3 has 16 amino acids, counting the end cysteine and phenylalanine. Only CDR3 DNA remains: 48 bases, in frame from the first base. Synthetic TCR analog templates were spiked into each PCR so that absolute template abundance could be estimated from read counts. Using the immunoSEQ assay, TCRbeta CDR3 regions were amplified from genomic DNA with bias-controlled V and J gene primers. Sequencing of rearranged TCRbeta segments was done at approximately 20X coverage. The study's own analysis went as follows. Clustering was used to correct sequencing errors, and CDR3s were annotated against IMGT to assign V, D and J genes. Out-of-frame and stop-codon sequences were excluded, and only productive TCRbeta rearrangements were used in downstream analyses. Clonality was calculated as one minus the Shannon entropy normalized by the log of the number of unique productive sequences. Fisher's exact test with Benjamini-Hochberg correction, at a threshold of adjusted p below 0.01, was used to find clones that differed between time points or between blood and tumor. Not all clones reach the TCRdb copy of this immuneACCESS table, which keeps in-frame sequences only. Checked studies attribute under half of the gap to unresolved V genes and leave the rest unexplained. V and J calls and clone size are given by that table; D and trimming were obtained from the DNA. In this sample the table shows 45,000 or so clones, around 80% of which occur a single time. The ten top clones hold approximately 3% of the sample.

Comment on this clone: It has no known antigen specificity. Base qualities are not recorded, but no much larger clone differs from it by a single base.

The source was PBMCs, collected around atezolizumab (anti-PD-L1) treatment. This clonotype was sampled from a man between 65 and 85 years old with urothelial cancer. The rearranged segments are TRBV5-4 and TRBJ2-7; possibly the D gene is TRBD2, per 5 matching bases. The nucleotide sequence is TGTGCCAGCAGCTCAGAGGAACAGAGGGTCACGGGGGAGCAGTACTTC. Translated, it reads CASSSEEQRVTGEQYF.